This TCR beta chain stems from a study of T cell repertoires in cytomegalovirus infection. From germline, CDR1 is DFQATT and CDR2 SNEGSKA (reference sequence). This CDR3 is 11 amino acids long. V was pared by 6 bases and J by 9 bases, with 12 bases between. This clonotype came up a few times. MiXCR, run by TCRdb on the reads, gives a single entry per CDR3 protein. The sample includes about 600,000 distinct CDR3 sequences, roughly a quarter seen only once; the top ten take 6.5% to 10%. The chain employs TRBV20-1 and TRBJ2-1; D possibly corresponds to TRBD2 (5 bases). The sequencing input was CD8+ T cells from PBMCs. This clonotype originated in a human donor in good health (CMV status not recorded). Some clones in this sample may be carry-over from other donors' samples. This CDR3 is CSAREGGEQFF. The CDR3 bases are TGCAGTGCCCGGGAAGGCGGTGAGCAGTTCTTC.